This record covers a single TCR beta chain. This specimen belongs to a study of control samples from healthy donors and cancer patients. The germline V gene encodes CDR1 LNHDA and CDR2 SQIVND (reference sequence). The CDR3 runs 14 residues. Germline trimming cut 6 bases from V and 10 bases from J; bases unmatched to any gene: 9. The repertoire was sequenced with immunoSEQ multiplex PCR; TCRdb's copy has only in-frame clones and lacks some. Found here are about 14,000 clones, about 72% of them singletons; the top ten hold under 20%. This TCR came from a female donor with lung cancer. The chain employs TRBV19 and TRBJ1-6, with TRBD1 matching over 7 bases. Sample: formalin-fixed, paraffin-embedded tissue. This CDR3 is CASSQQGPGSPLHF. The CDR3 nucleotides read TGTGCCAGTAGCCAACAGGGGCCTGGGTCACCCCTCCACTTT. Supplemented by reference TRBV19 and TRBJ1-6, the full variable domain reads DGGITQSPKYLFRKEGQNVTLSCEQNLNHDAMYWYRQDPGQGLRLIYYSQIVNDFQKGDIAEGYSVSREKKESFPLTVTSAQKNPTAFYLCASSQQGPGSPLHFGNGTRLTVT.